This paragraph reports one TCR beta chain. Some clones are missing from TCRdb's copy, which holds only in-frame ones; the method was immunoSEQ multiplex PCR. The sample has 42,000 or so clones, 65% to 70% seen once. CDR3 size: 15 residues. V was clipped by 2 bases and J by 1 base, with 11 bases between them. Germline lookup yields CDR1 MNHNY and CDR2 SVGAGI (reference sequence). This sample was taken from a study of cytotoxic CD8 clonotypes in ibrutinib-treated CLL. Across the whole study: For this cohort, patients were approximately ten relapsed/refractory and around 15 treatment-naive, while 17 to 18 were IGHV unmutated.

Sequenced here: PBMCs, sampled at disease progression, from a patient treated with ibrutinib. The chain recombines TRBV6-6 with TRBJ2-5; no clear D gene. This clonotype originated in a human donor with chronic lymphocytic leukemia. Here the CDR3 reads CASSYDPQPQETQYF. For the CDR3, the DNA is TGTGCCAGCAGTTACGACCCACAGCCCCAAGAGACCCAGTACTTC.